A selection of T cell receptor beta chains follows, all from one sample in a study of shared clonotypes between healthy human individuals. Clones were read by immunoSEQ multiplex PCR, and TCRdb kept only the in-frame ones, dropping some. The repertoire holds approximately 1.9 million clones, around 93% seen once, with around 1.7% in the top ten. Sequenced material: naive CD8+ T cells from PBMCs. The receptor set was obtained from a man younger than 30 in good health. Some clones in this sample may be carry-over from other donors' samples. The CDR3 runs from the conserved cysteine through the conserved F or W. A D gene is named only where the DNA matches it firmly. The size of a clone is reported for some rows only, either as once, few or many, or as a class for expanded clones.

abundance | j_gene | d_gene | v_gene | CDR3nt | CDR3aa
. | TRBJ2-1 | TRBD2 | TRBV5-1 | TGCGCCAGCGGACTAGAAAATGAGCAGTTCTTC | CASGLENEQFF
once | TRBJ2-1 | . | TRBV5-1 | TGCGCCAGCAGCTTGGGGGAGCTAGTTGAGCAGTTCTTC | CASSLGELVEQFF
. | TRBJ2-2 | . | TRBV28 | TGTGCCAGCTCTGGAGTAGGGGACACCGGGGAGCTGTTTTTT | CASSGVGDTGELFF
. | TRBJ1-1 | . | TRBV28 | TGTGCCAGCAGTTTAGTGGGGGGGAACACTGAAGCTTTCTTT | CASSLVGGNTEAFF
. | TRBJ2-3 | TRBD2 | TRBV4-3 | TGCGCCAGCAGCCAGGACGGGACTAGCGGGAGGACAGATACGCAGTATTTT | CASSQDGTSGRTDTQYF
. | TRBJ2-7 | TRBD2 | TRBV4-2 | TGTGCCAGCAGCCAAGCTAGCGGGAGCTACGAGCAGTACTTC | CASSQASGSYEQYF
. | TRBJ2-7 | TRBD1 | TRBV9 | TGTGCCAGCTCCGGGACAGGGGTACCCTACGAGCAGTACTTC | CASSGTGVPYEQYF
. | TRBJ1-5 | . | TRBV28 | TGTGCCAGCAGTTTTGGGCAGGTTCGCAATCAGCCCCAGCATTTT | CASSFGQVRNQPQHF
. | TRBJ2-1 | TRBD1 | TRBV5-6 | TGTGCCAGCAGCTTGACAGGGGGTAGCAATGAGCAGTTCTTC | CASSLTGGSNEQFF
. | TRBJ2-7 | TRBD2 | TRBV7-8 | TGTGCCAGCGGCTCCTCTACTAGCGGGAGCTACGAGCAGTACTTC | CASGSSTSGSYEQYF
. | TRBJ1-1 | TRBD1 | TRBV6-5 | TGTGCCAGCAGTCCAGACAGGGGGTGGACTGAAGCTTTCTTT | CASSPDRGWTEAFF
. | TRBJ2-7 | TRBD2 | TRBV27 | TGTGCCAGCAGTTCCTCGGCTAGCGGAGGTTACGAGCAGTACTTC | CASSSSASGGYEQYF
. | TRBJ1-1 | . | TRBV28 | TGTGCCAGCAGTCCCGCGGGGGCCTCTGAAGCTTTCTTT | CASSPAGASEAFF
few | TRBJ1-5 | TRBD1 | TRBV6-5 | TGTGCCAGCAGTTGGCGACAGGGGGATCAGCCCCAGCATTTT | CASSWRQGDQPQHF
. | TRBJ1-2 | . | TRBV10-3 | TGTGCCATCAGTGAGTCTCTCCTGGTTAACTATGGCTACACCTTC | CAISESLLVNYGYTF
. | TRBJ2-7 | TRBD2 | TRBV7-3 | TGTGCCAGTTCCGGACTAGCGGGAGACGAGCAGTACTTC | CASSGLAGDEQYF
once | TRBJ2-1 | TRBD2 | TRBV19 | TGTGCCAGTAGTATCCTTCCTAGCGGGGTCAATGAGCAGTTCTTC | CASSILPSGVNEQFF
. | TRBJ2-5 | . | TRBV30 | TGTGCCTGGAGTGAGACAGGTTTCGGGGAGACCCAGTACTTC | CAWSETGFGETQYF
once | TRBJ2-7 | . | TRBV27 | TGTGCCAGCAGTCATCCCGAGAGGACCTACGAGCAGTACTTC | CASSHPERTYEQYF
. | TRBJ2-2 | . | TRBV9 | TGTGCCAGCAGCGTCTTGAGAAACACCGGGGAGCTGTTTTTT | CASSVLRNTGELFF
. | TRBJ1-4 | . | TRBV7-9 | TGTGCCGGCCTCAACCCGGGACTCGATGGCGAAAAACTGTTTTTT | CAGLNPGLDGEKLFF
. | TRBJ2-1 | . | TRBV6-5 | TGTGCCAGCAGTTACTCACGAACTGTCCATGAGCAGTTCTTC | CASSYSRTVHEQFF
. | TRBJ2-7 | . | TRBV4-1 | TGCGCCAGCAGCCAAGATCCTCGCGGCTACTCCTACGAGCAGTACTTC | CASSQDPRGYSYEQYF
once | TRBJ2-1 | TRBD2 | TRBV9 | TGTGCCAGCAGCGTAGGTAGCGGGAGGATTTACAATGAGCAGTTCTTC | CASSVGSGRIYNEQFF
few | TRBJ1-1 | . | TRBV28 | TGTGCCAGCAGTTTCGTCGGGGTTTCTGAAGCTTTCTTT | CASSFVGVSEAFF
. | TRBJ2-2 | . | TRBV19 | TGTGCCAGTAGTAATCGTGTCGGGGAGCTGTTTTTT | CASSNRVGELFF
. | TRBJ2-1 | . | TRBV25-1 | TGTGCCAGCAGATCGGAGGCGGGTGGTAAGGAGCAGTTCTTC | CASRSEAGGKEQFF
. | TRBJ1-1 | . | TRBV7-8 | TGTGCCAGCAGCCTCCCCCCCGCTGAAGCTTTCTTT | CASSLPPAEAFF
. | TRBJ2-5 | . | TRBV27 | TGTGCCAGCCTAATGAGGAGGGGGGCTCTAGAGACCCAGTACTTC | CASLMRRGALETQYF
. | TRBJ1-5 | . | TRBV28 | TGTGCCAGCAGACAGGGAAGAGGCAATCAGCCCCAGCATTTT | CASRQGRGNQPQHF
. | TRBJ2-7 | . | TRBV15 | TGTGCCACCAGCAGAGGTCGAGGGTACGAGCAGTACTTC | CATSRGRGYEQYF
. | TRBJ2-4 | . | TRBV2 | TGTGCCAGCAGCCTAGAACGGTTGTGGTTAGGCAAAAACATTCAGTACTTC | CASSLERLWLGKNIQYF
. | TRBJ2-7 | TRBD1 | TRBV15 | TGTGCCACCAGAGCCCCGGGACAGGATCCCTACGAGCAGTACTTC | CATRAPGQDPYEQYF
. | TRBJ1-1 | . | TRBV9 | TGTGCCAGCAGCGTAGACCTCGGGACATCAGGGGCTTTCTTT | CASSVDLGTSGAFF
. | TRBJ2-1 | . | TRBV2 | TGTGCCAGCAGTGCTAGCTCGGGTGGGTACAATGAGCAGTTCTTC | CASSASSGGYNEQFF
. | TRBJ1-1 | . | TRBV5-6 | TGTGCCAGCTTTCTGCACACTAACACTGAAGCTTTCTTT | CASFLHTNTEAFF
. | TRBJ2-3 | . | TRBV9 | TGTGCCAGCAGCGCCCAGGGGGGACGCACAGATACGCAGTATTTT | CASSAQGGRTDTQYF